This T cell receptor (beta chain) was recorded in a study of blood T cell repertoires in COVID-19. Measured with immunoSEQ multiplex PCR; TCRdb has only the in-frame clones, and not every one. The table has around 300,000 clones, around 81% seen once; the top ten hold about 4%. This clone is a singleton in its sample. Additional DNA sequences in this sample encode the identical CDR3. The sample taken for sequencing was peripheral blood. The clonotype comes from a woman between 50 and 59 years old with active or convalescent COVID-19.

CDR3 sequence reads: CASSGGEQFF. CDR3 nucleotide sequence: TGTGCCAGCAGCGGCGGTGAGCAGTTCTTC. The J gene is TRBJ2-1, the V gene TRBV7-9; D unresolved. Germline V gene sequence: CDR1 SEHNR, CDR2 FQNEAQ (reference sequence). The CDR3 loop spans 10 amino acids. Trimming shortened V by 5 bases and J by 9 bases, and 5 bases separated the two germline ends.